This TCR beta chain is drawn from a study of technical replicates of blood from a few donors. The CDR3 is made up of 14 amino acids. From germline, CDR1 is MNHEY and CDR2 SVGAGI. V was trimmed by 8 bases and J by 3 bases, leaving 17 bases between them. Data came from immunoSEQ multiplex PCR; TCRdb stores just in-frame clones and leaves some out. In the table there are nearly 70,000 clones, 92% of which are singletons. This clonotype was sampled from a human donor in good health. The rearrangement uses TRBV6-5 and TRBJ2-7; weak D call: TRBD2 (7 bases). Sequencing was done on a sample of T cells isolated from PBMCs. DNA for the CDR3: TGTGCCAGCTTAGGGGGAGGGTCTAACTACGAGCAGTACTTC. As protein: CASLGGGSNYEQYF.